This T cell receptor (beta chain) was sequenced for a study of T cells in Graves' hyperthyroidism and ophthalmopathy. Amplification targeted TCR beta CDR3 regions from RNA transcripts. First-round RT-PCR of the TCR CDR3 relied on the HTBI primer set. TCRdb independently ran MiXCR on the multiplex PCR reads; one entry per CDR3 protein. The table records more than 300,000 distinct CDR3 sequences, about 14% of them present only once. The sample holds many counts of this clonotype. Its antigen is currently unknown. In germline, CDR1 is SGDLS, CDR2 YYNGEE. This CDR3 contains 13 residues. V was pared by 0 bases and J by 4 bases, with 7 bases between. Whole-study findings and limits: Blood shared most expanded thyroid clonotypes above 0.001. Using 13 V-J features, a model discriminated ophthalmopathy from stable hyperthyroidism.

V usage is TRBV9 and J usage is TRBJ1-2; weak D call: TRBD1 (5 bases). The TCR comes from a woman under 40 with Graves' ophthalmopathy. Sequenced sample: blood. CDR3 sequence reads: CASSVAGGYGYTF. In nucleotides, the CDR3 is TGTGCCAGCAGCGTAGCTGGGGGCTATGGCTACACCTTC. Drawing the rest from reference TRBV9 and TRBJ1-2, the complete variable domain is DSGVTQTPKHLITATGQRVTLRCSPRSGDLSVYWYQQSLDQGLQFLIQYYNGEERAKGNILERFSAQQFPDLHSELNLSSLELGDSALYFCASSVAGGYGYTFGSGTRLTVV.